This T cell receptor (beta chain) was identified during a study of CD8+ T cells in alopecia areata. This CDR3 is built from 15 residues. Deletions cut 2 bases from V and 7 bases from J, with 12 bases between. Germline V gene data show CDR1 as SEHNR and CDR2 as FQNEAQ (reference sequence). cDNA serving as the sequencing template came from extracted, reverse transcribed RNA. Generated by immunoSEQ multiplex PCR, the TCRdb table keeps only in-frame clones and is missing some. The table lists 150,000 to 200,000 clones, less than 70% of them singletons. Treatment defined: oral pan-JAK inhibitor, 5-10 mg twice daily.

The V gene is TRBV7-9, the J gene TRBJ1-6; D is uncertain. The sequence derives from a human donor with alopecia areata. The input for sequencing was CD4+ T cells sorted from blood, taken around week 49, from a patient treated with tofacitinib. CDR3 sequence reads: CASSLSGVGNSPLHF. The CDR3, as DNA: TGTGCCAGCAGCTTATCTGGGGTAGGGAATTCACCCCTCCACTTT.